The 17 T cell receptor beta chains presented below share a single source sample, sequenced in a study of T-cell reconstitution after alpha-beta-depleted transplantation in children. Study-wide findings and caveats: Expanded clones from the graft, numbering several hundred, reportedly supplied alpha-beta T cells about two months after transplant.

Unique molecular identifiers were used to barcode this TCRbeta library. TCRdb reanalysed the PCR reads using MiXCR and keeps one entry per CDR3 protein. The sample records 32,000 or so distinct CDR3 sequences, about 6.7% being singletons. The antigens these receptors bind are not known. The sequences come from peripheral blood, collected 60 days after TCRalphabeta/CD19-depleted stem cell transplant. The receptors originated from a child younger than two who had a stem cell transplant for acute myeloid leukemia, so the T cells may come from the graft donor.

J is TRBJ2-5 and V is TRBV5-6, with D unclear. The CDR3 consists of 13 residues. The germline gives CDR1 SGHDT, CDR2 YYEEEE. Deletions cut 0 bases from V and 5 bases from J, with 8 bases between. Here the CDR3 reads CASSLGNGETQYF. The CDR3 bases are TGTGCCAGCAGCTTGGGAAACGGGGAGACCCAGTACTTC.

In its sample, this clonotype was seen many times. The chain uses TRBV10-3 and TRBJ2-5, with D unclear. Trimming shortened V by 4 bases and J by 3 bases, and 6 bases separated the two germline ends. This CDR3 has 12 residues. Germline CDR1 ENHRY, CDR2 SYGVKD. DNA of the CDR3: TGTGCCATCAGTGGACGGGAAGAGACCCAGTACTTC. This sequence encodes CAISGREETQYF.

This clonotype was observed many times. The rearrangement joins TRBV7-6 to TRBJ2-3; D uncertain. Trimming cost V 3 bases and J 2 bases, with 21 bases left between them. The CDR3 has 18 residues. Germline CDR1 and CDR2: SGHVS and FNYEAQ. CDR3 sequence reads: CASSLESGPVTYTDTQYF. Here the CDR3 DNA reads TGTGCCAGCAGCTTGGAGAGTGGCCCGGTCACCTACACAGATACGCAGTATTTT.

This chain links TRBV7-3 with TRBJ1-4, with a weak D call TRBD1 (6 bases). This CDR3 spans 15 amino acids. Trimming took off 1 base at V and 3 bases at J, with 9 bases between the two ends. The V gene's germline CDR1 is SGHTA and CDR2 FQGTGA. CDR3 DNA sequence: TGTGCCAGCAGCTTAATGGGGGCGCCTAATGAAAAACTGTTTTTT. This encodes CASSLMGAPNEKLFF.

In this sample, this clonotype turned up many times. Here the CDR3 DNA reads TGTGCCAGCAGTTACTCGAGCGGGTTCGCAGATACGCAGTATTTT. This gives the protein CASSYSSGFADTQYF. The chain joins TRBV6-5 to TRBJ2-3; tentative D call: TRBD2 (6 bases). This CDR3 spans 15 amino acids. Trimming left V 0 bases short and J 4 bases short, with 11 bases between. From germline, CDR1 is MNHEY and CDR2 SVGAGI.

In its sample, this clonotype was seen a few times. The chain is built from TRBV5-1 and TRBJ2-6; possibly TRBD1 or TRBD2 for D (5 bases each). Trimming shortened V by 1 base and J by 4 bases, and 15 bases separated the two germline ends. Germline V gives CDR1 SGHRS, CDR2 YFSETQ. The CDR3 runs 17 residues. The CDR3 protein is CASSLYRGSGGANVLTF. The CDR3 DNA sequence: TGCGCCAGCAGCTTGTACCGGGGCTCTGGGGGGGCCAACGTCCTGACTTTC. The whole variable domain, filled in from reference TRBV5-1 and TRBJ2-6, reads KAGVTQTPRYLIKTRGQQVTLSCSPISGHRSVSWYQQTPGQGLQFLFEYFSETQRNKGNFPGRFSGRQFSNSRSEMNVSTLELGDSALYLCASSLYRGSGGANVLTFGAGSRLTVL.

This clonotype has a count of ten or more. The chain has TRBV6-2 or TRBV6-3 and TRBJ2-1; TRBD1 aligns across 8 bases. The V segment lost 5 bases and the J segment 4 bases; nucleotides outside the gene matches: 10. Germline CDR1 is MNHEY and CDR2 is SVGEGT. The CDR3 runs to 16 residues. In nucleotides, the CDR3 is TGTGCCAGCAGTCGGGCCCAGGGGGCGCGATACAATGAGCAGTTCTTC. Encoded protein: CASSRAQGARYNEQFF.

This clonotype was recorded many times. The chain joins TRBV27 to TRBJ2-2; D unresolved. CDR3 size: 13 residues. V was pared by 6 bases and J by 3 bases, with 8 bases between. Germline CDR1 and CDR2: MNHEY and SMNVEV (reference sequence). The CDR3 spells CASSHRDTGELFF. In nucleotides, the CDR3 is TGTGCCAGCAGCCATCGGGACACCGGGGAGCTGTTTTTT.

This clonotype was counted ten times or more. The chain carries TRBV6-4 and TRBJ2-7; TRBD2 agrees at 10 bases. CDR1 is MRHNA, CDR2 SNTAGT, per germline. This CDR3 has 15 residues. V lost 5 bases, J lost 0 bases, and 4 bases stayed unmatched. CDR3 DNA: TGTGCCAGCAGTAGGGGACTAGCGAGCTCCTACGAGCAGTACTTC. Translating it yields CASSRGLASSYEQYF.

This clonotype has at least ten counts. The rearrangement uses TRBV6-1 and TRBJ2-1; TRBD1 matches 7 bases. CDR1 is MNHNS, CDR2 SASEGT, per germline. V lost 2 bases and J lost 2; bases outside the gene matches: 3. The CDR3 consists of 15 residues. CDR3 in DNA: TGTGCCAGCAGTGAATACAGGGGCCCCTACAATGAGCAGTTCTTC. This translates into CASSEYRGPYNEQFF.

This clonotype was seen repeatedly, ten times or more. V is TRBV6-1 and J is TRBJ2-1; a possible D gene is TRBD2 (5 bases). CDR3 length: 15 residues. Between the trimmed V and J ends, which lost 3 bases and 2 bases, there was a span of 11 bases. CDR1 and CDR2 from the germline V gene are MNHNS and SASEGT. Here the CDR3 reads CASSEDFPPYNEQFF. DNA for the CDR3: TGTGCCAGCAGTGAGGACTTCCCCCCCTACAATGAGCAGTTCTTC.

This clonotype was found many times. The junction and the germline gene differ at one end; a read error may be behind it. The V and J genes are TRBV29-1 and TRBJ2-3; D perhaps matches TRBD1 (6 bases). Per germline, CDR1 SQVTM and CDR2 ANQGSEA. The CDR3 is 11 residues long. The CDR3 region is CSFQQGSPEDF. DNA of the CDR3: TGCAGCTTCCAACAGGGCTCCCCTGAGGATTTT.

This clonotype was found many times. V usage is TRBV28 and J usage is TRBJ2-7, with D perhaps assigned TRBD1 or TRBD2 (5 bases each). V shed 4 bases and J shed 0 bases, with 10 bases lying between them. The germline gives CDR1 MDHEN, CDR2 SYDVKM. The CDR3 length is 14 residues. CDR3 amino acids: CASSWAGSSYEQYF. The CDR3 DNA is TGTGCCAGCAGTTGGGCAGGGAGCTCCTACGAGCAGTACTTC.

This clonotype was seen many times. The CDR3 DNA reads TGTGCCAGCAGCTCCGGGGTGGGGTCCTACAATGAGCAGTTCTTC. It specifies CASSSGVGSYNEQFF. The chain uses TRBV13 and TRBJ2-1; tentative D call: TRBD2 (5 bases). This CDR3 has 15 amino acids. Trimming removed 4 bases from V and 1 base from J, with 11 bases in between. CDR1 is PRHDT, CDR2 FYEKMQ, per germline (reference sequence).

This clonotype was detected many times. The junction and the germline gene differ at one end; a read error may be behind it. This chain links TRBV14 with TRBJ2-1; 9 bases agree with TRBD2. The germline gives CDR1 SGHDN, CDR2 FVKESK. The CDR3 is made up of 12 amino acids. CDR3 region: CASSHSGRIEVF. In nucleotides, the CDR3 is TGTGCCAGCAGCCATAGCGGGAGAATAGAGGTCTTC.

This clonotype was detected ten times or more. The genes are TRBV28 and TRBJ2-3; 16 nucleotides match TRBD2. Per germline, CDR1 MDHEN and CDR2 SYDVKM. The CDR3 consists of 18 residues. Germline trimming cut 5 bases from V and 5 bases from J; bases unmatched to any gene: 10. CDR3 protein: CASSDGTSGRAGEDTQYF. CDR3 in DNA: TGTGCCAGCAGTGACGGGACTAGCGGGAGGGCCGGCGAAGATACGCAGTATTTT.

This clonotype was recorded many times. Here the CDR3 DNA reads TGTGCCACCAGTGATGCCGGGACAGGGAGGACTGAAGCTTTCTTT. This codes for CATSDAGTGRTEAFF. The rearrangement links TRBV24-1 to TRBJ1-1; 9 bases match TRBD1. This CDR3 has 15 residues. CDR1 and CDR2 (germline): KGHDR, SFDVKD. V was pared by 3 bases and J by 5 bases, with 6 bases of the junction left unmatched.